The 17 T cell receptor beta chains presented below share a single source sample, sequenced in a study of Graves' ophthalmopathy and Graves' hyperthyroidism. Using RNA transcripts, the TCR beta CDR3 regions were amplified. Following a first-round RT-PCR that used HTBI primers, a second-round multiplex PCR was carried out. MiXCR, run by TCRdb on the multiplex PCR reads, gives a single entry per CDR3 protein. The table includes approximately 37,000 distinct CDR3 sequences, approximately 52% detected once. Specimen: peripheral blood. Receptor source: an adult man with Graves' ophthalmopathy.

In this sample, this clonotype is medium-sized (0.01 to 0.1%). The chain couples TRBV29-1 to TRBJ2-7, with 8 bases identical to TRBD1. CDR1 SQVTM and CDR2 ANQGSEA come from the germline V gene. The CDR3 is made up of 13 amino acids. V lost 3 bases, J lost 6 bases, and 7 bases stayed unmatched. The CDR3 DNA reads TGCAGCGTTGAGTGGACAGGGTCGTCCGAGCAGTACTTC. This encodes CSVEWTGSSEQYF.

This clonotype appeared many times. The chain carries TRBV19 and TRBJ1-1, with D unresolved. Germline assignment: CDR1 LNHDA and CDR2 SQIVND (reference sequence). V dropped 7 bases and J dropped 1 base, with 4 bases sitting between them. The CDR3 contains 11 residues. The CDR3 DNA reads TGTGCCAGTAAGGGGAACACTGAAGCTTTCTTT. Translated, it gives CASKGNTEAFF. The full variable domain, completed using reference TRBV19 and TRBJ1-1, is DGGITQSPKYLFRKEGQNVTLSCEQNLNHDAMYWYRQDPGQGLRLIYYSQIVNDFQKGDIAEGYSVSREKKESFPLTVTSAQKNPTAFYLCASKGNTEAFFGQGTRLTVV.

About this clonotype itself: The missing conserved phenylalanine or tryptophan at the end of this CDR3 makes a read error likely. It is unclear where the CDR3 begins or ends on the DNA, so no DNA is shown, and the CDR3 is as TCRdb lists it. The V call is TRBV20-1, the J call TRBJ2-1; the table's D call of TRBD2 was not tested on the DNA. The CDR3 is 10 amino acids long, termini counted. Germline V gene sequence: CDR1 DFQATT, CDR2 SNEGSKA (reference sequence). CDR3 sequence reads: CSAKTSGSSI.

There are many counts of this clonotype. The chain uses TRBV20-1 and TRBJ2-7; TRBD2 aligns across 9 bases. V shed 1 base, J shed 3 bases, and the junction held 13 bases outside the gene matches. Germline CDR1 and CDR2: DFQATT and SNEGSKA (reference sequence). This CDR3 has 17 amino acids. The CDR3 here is CSARGKVAGAINYEQYF. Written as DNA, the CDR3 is TGCAGTGCTAGAGGAAAAGTAGCGGGAGCAATAAACTACGAGCAGTACTTC.

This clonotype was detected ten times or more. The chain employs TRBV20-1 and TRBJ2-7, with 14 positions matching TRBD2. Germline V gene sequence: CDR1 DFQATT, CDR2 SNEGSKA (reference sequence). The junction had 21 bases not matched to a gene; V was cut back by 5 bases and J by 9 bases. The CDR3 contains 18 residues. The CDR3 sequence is CSAPTLRLAGGTYDVQYF. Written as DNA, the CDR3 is TGCAGTGCTCCCACACTTCGACTAGCGGGAGGGACGTACGATGTGCAGTACTTC.

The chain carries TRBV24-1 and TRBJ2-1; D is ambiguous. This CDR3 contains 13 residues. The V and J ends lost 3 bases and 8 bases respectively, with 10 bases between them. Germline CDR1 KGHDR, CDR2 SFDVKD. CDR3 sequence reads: CATSDGSRHEQFF. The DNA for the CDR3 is TGTGCCACCAGTGATGGCTCTCGACATGAGCAGTTCTTC.

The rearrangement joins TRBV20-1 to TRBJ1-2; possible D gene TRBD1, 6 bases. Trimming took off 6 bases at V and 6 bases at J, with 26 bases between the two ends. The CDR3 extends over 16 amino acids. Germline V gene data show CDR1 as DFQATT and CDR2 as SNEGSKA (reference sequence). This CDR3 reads CSAPLEGGGNGHGYTF. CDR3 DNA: TGCAGTGCCCCCTTAGAGGGGGGTGGTAATGGCCATGGCTACACCTTC.

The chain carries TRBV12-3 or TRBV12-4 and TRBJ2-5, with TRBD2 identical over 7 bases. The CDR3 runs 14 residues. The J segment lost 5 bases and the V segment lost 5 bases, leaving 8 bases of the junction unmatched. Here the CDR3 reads CASSPWGGSETQYF. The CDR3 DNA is TGTGCCAGCAGTCCCTGGGGGGGGTCGGAGACCCAGTACTTC.

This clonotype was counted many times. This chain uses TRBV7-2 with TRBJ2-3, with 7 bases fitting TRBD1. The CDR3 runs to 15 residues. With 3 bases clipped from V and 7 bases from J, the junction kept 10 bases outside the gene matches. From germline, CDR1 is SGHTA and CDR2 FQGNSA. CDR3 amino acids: CASSLAWTGHNTQYF. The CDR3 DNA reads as TGTGCCAGCAGCTTGGCCTGGACAGGCCATAATACGCAGTATTTT.

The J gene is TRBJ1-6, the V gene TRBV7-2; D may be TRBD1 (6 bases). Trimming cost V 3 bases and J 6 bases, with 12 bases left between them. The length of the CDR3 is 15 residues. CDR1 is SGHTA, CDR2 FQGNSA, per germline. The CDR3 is CASSFQGLPNSPLHF. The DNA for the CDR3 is TGTGCCAGCAGCTTTCAGGGGTTACCTAATTCACCCCTCCACTTT.

The CDR3 nucleotides read TGCAGTGCTAGAGATTGGGCAGCGAACTCCTACGAGCAGTACTTC. Protein: CSARDWAANSYEQYF. This chain connects TRBV20-1 to TRBJ2-7; no firm D call. Germline assignment: CDR1 DFQATT and CDR2 SNEGSKA (reference sequence). CDR3 length: 15 residues. Trimming took 0 bases from V and 0 from J, leaving 12 bases between them.

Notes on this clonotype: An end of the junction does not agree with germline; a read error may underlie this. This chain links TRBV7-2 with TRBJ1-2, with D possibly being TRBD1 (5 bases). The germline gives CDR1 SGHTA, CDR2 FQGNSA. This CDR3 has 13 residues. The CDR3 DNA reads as TGTGCCTGCAGCTTCGGGGCAGGCTATGGCTACACCTTC. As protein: CACSFGAGYGYTF.

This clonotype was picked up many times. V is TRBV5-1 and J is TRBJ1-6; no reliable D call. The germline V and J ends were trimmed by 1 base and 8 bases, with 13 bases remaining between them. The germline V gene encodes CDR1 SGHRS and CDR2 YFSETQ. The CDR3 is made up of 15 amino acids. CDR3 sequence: CASSLSGPQYSPLHF. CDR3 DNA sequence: TGCGCCAGCAGCTTGAGTGGGCCTCAATATTCACCCCTCCACTTT.

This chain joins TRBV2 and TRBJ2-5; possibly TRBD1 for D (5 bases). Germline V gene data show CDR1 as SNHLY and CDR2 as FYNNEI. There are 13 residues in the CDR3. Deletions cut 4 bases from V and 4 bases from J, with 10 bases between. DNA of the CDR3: TGTGCCAGCAGTGGGCTAGGGGTAGAGACCCAGTACTTC. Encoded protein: CASSGLGVETQYF. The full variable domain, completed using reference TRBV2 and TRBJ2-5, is EPEVTQTPSHQVTQMGQEVILRCVPISNHLYFYWYRQILGQKVEFLVSFYNNEISEKSEIFDDQFSVERPDGSNFTLKIRSTKLEDSAMYFCASSGLGVETQYFGPGTRLLVL.

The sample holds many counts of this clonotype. CDR3 sequence: CASSLATGAHTGELFF. The CDR3 DNA is TGTGCCAGCAGCTTAGCAACGGGGGCGCACACCGGGGAGCTGTTTTTT. The chain couples TRBV7-9 to TRBJ2-2, with D perhaps matching TRBD1 or TRBD2 (6 bases each). Germline V gene data show CDR1 as SEHNR and CDR2 as FQNEAQ (reference sequence). The CDR3 sequence is 16 residues long. With 0 bases removed from V and 3 bases from J, the gap between germline ends came to 11 bases.

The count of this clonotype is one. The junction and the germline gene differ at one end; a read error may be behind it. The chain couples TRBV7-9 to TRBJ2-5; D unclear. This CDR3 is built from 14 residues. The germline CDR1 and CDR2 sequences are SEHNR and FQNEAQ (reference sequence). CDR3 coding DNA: TGTCCCAGCTGCTCAGTATCTACCTGGGAGACCCAGTACTTC. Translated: CPSCSVSTWETQYF.

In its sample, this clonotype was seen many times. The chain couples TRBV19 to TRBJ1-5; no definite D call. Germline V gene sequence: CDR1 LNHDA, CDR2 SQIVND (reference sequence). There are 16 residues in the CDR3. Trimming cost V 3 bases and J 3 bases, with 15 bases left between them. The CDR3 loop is CASSIRPSPDNQPQHF. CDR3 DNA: TGTGCCAGTAGTATTCGTCCCAGCCCTGACAATCAGCCCCAGCATTTT.